Listed here are 8 T cell receptor beta chains from one sample, sequenced in a study of glioma-infiltrating T cells after dendritic cell vaccination. The time point is: after dendritic cell vaccination, including at tumor progression/relapse. Produced via immunoSEQ multiplex PCR; TCRdb's table is partial and in-frame only. The sample contains 90,000 to 95,000 clones, 81% of which appear only once. Source: blood, taken after dendritic cell vaccination. The receptor source for this set is a human donor with glioblastoma.

This clone came up once. This chain connects TRBV5-1 to TRBJ2-1; 8 bases agree with TRBD1. CDR1 SGHRS and CDR2 YFSETQ come from the germline V gene. There are 14 residues in the CDR3. Trimming removed 4 bases from V and 9 bases from J; junction bases left unmatched: 9. The CDR3 loop reads CASSAGQANGEQFF. The DNA of the CDR3 is TGCGCCAGCAGCGCGGGACAGGCAAATGGTGAGCAGTTCTTC. The full variable domain, in which reference TRBV5-1 and TRBJ2-1 provide the parts outside the CDR3, is KAGVTQTPRYLIKTRGQQVTLSCSPISGHRSVSWYQQTPGQGLQFLFEYFSETQRNKGNFPGRFSGRQFSNSRSEMNVSTLELGDSALYLCASSAGQANGEQFFGPGTRLTVL.

The chain combines TRBV30 with TRBJ2-7, with 7 positions matching TRBD2. The CDR3 is made up of 14 amino acids. From germline, CDR1 is GTSNPN and CDR2 SVGIG (reference sequence). After removal of 7 bases from V and 0 bases from J, the junction contained 9 bases not matched to a gene. CDR3 region: CAFYAGEISYEQYV. CDR3 nucleotide sequence: TGTGCCTTTTACGCGGGGGAAATCTCCTACGAGCAGTACGTC.

The rearrangement joins TRBV2 to TRBJ2-7; no reliable D call. The CDR3 is made up of 14 amino acids. Germline loops: CDR1 SNHLY, CDR2 FYNNEI. Trimming removed 3 bases at V and 0 bases at J, with 9 bases between. The CDR3 spells CASSDGGSSYEQYV. The CDR3 DNA reads TGTGCCAGCAGTGACGGCGGTAGCTCCTACGAGCAGTACGTC.

This clone was detected once. The chain employs TRBV2 and TRBJ2-7; 8 bases align to TRBD1. Germline trimming cut 5 bases from V and 2 bases from J; bases unmatched to any gene: 8. The CDR3 is made up of 15 amino acids. Germline-derived CDR1 and CDR2 are SNHLY and FYNNEI. This CDR3 is CASSSRDRQTYEQYF. The CDR3 region has the DNA TGTGCCAGCAGTTCCCGGGACAGGCAGACCTACGAGCAGTACTTC.

The chain joins TRBV7-3 to TRBJ2-3; 11 bases line up with TRBD2. Germline assignment: CDR1 SGHTA and CDR2 FQGTGA. With V trimmed by 5 bases and J by 2 bases, 6 bases remained unmatched. This CDR3 is 16 amino acids long. In DNA form, the CDR3 reads TGTGCCAGCAGCGTCGGGACTAGCGGTCTCACAGATACGCAGTATTTT. It codes for CASSVGTSGLTDTQYF. Full variable domain (outside the CDR3, taken from reference TRBV7-3 and TRBJ2-3): GAGVSQTPSNKVTEKGKYVELRCDPISGHTALYWYRQSLGQGPEFLIYFQGTGAADDSGLPNDRFFAVRPEGSVSTLKIQRTERGDSAVYLCASSVGTSGLTDTQYFGPGTRLTVL.

This chain joins TRBV2 and TRBJ2-1; 7 nucleotides line up with TRBD2. Germline-derived CDR1 and CDR2 are SNHLY and FYNNEI. CDR3 size: 15 residues. Trimming cost V 6 bases and J 0 bases; bases outside gene matches: 5. The CDR3 DNA follows: TGTGCCAGCAGCGGGACTACAAGCTCCTACAATGAGCAGTTCTTC. The encoded protein is CASSGTTSSYNEQFF.

The V call is TRBV28, the J call TRBJ1-2, with D tentatively TRBD1 (6 bases). Germline-derived CDR1 and CDR2 are MDHEN and SYDVKM. The CDR3 has 17 amino acids. With 4 bases removed from V and 3 bases from J, the gap between germline ends came to 21 bases. Here the CDR3 reads CASSSGAGGGRDYGYTF. The CDR3 DNA is TGTGCCAGCAGTTCAGGGGCCGGGGGGGGCAGAGACTATGGCTACACCTTC.

The CDR3 DNA is TGTGCCACCAGCTCTCTAGCAGATACGCAGTATTTT. Residues: CATSSLADTQYF. This chain joins TRBV15 and TRBJ2-3; D gene ambiguous. V was clipped by 5 bases and J by 4 bases, with 7 bases between them. The CDR3 covers 12 residues. Germline lookup yields CDR1 LNHNV and CDR2 YYDKDF (reference sequence).